The clone carrying this T cell receptor (beta chain) was found many times. Its antigen is unknown. This sample is part of a study of T cell repertoires in cytomegalovirus infection. Turning to the study itself: TCR beta signatures that were public indicated CMV infection and matching HLA type.

The CDR3 runs to 13 residues. Germline assignment: CDR1 MDHEN and CDR2 SYDVKM. The V gene lost 3 bases and the J gene lost 3 bases, with 8 bases spanning the gap. Study-level findings and limits: CMV-specific TCR beta clonotypes restricted by HLA-C dominated the ex vivo response.

TCRdb reprocessed the reads via MiXCR and lists one record per CDR3 protein. This sample carries hundreds of thousands of distinct CDR3 sequences, roughly 17% of them seen once, and the ten largest clones take more than 10%. The receptor was derived from a human donor in good health (CMV status not recorded). Some clones in this sample may be carry-over from other donors' samples. J is TRBJ2-5 and V is TRBV28; D is ambiguous. Sequencing input: PBMCs. In nucleotides, the CDR3 is TGTGCCAGCAGTTTGAGTTGGAAAGAGACCCAGTACTTC. This sequence encodes CASSLSWKETQYF.